This record covers a single T cell receptor beta chain. Other nucleotide sequences from this sample produce the same CDR3. These data come from a study of blood T cell repertoires in COVID-19. Study background: From T cells, B-cell-depleted T cells, or PBMCs came the material, which was cDNA or gDNA.

Per the original methods: Estimates of nucleated cell counts were drawn from the amplification of reference gene primers. Data came from immunoSEQ multiplex PCR; TCRdb stores just in-frame clones and leaves some out. Clone size and the V and J calls come from that table; the DNA yielded D and trimming. In the table there are under 150,000 clones, around 89% of which are singletons. Participants' reported clinical history set cohort assignment. V lost 4 bases to trimming and J lost 5 bases; unmatched junction nucleotides: 4. The CDR3 is 13 amino acids. From germline, CDR1 is MNHEY and CDR2 SVGEGT. The chain couples TRBV6-2 or TRBV6-3 to TRBJ1-1, with 7 bases lining up with TRBD1. The sequencing sample was made of PBMCs or T cells enriched from blood (not recorded which). The receptor's source is a woman in her 30s with acute COVID-19. Here the CDR3 DNA reads TGTGCCAGCAGTTTGACAGGGAGGACTGAAGCTTTCTTT. Translation: CASSLTGRTEAFF.